The rows below give T cell receptor beta chains drawn from one sample of a study of post-analysis software for immune sequencing data. MiXCR, applied by TCRdb to the PCR reads, yields one record per CDR3 protein. The table has around 710,000 distinct CDR3 sequences, about 43% seen once. The sample consisted of blood. These TCRs come from a girl aged 10 to 17 with multiple sclerosis. CDR3s include the opening cysteine and the closing phenylalanine or tryptophan. A D gene is named only where the DNA matches it firmly. Clone sizes are given selectively: once, few, many, or a class where the clone is expanded.

j_gene,abundance,v_gene,d_gene,CDR3aa,CDR3nt
TRBJ2-1,.,TRBV27,.,CASSFKDNEQFF,TGTGCCAGCAGTTTTAAAGACAATGAGCAGTTCTTC
TRBJ2-3,few,TRBV7-2,.,CASSPLGARRTDTQYF,TGTGCCAGCAGCCCCTTGGGGGCGAGGCGCACAGATACGCAGTATTTT
TRBJ2-1,.,TRBV6-6,.,CASSLGQGPHEQFF,TGTGCCAGCAGCCTCGGGCAGGGACCCCACGAGCAGTTCTTC
TRBJ2-1,few,TRBV27,TRBD2,CASSLPATSGAYNEQFF,TGTGCCAGCAGTTTACCCGCGACTAGCGGGGCCTACAATGAGCAGTTCTTC
TRBJ1-1,once,TRBV7-2,.,CASSLTYRAFF,TGTGCCAGCAGCCTTACTTACAGGGCTTTCTTT
TRBJ1-1,.,TRBV10-3,TRBD1,CAISLTGGSEAFF,TGTGCCATCAGCTTGACAGGGGGCTCTGAAGCTTTCTTT
TRBJ2-1,few,TRBV5-1,.,CASSLVQGEAVEQFF,TGCGCCAGCAGCTTGGTCCAGGGGGAGGCGGTTGAGCAGTTCTTC
TRBJ2-7,few,TRBV10-3,.,CAISDRSSYEQYF,TGTGCCATCAGTGACAGGAGCTCCTACGAGCAGTACTTC
TRBJ1-2,.,TRBV7-9,.,CASSAGAGPYGYTF,TGTGCCAGCAGCGCCGGGGCAGGACCCTATGGCTACACCTTC
TRBJ2-3,.,TRBV20-1,TRBD2,CSAPGTRTDTQYF,TGCAGTGCTCCCGGGACTAGAACAGATACGCAGTATTTT
TRBJ2-3,.,TRBV29-1,.,CSVEFGGLPDTQYF,TGCAGCGTCGAGTTCGGAGGGCTCCCGGATACGCAGTATTTT
TRBJ1-2,.,TRBV28,.,CASSLGGAARVVNYGYTF,TGTGCCAGCAGTTTGGGAGGCGCGGCGAGGGTAGTAAACTATGGCTACACCTTC
TRBJ2-7,.,TRBV4-2,TRBD2,CASSQELLAGDEDIQYF,TGTGCCAGCAGCCAAGAGTTACTAGCGGGAGATGAGGACATCCAGTACTTC
TRBJ1-2,.,TRBV2,TRBD1,CASFRDSGYTF,TGTGCCAGCTTCCGGGACAGCGGCTACACCTTC
TRBJ2-1,.,TRBV5-1,TRBD2,CASSGLAGLSSYNEQFF,TGCGCCAGCAGCGGCCTAGCGGGATTAAGCTCCTACAATGAGCAGTTCTTC
TRBJ2-7,.,TRBV12-3/TRBV12-4,.,CASSFETYEQYF,TGTGCCAGCAGTTTCGAGACGTACGAGCAGTACTTC
TRBJ2-7,.,TRBV4-1,.,CASSQEVDNPYEQYF,TGCGCCAGCAGCCAAGAGGTGGACAACCCCTACGAGCAGTACTTC
TRBJ2-7,.,TRBV20-1,.,CSATPLPLGSYEQYF,TGCAGTGCCACCCCTCTACCCCTCGGCTCCTACGAGCAGTACTTC
TRBJ2-3,few,TRBV29-1,TRBD1,CSVDATGGGTDTQYF,TGCAGCGTTGACGCGACAGGGGGTGGCACAGATACGCAGTATTTT
TRBJ1-1,few,TRBV12-3/TRBV12-4,.,CASSVTQGVDTEAFF,TGTGCCAGCAGTGTAACACAGGGTGTCGACACTGAAGCTTTCTTT
TRBJ1-2,.,TRBV12-3/TRBV12-4,TRBD1,CASSLLVQGAGGYTF,TGTGCCAGCAGTTTACTGGTACAGGGGGCAGGGGGCTACACCTTC
TRBJ2-4,.,TRBV30,TRBD2,CAWSVGGGGDIQYF,TGTGCCTGGAGTGTAGGGGGCGGGGGGGACATTCAGTACTTC
TRBJ2-5,few,TRBV7-2,.,CASSLEGGEETQYF,TGTGCCAGCAGCTTAGAGGGGGGCGAAGAGACCCAGTACTTC
TRBJ2-3,.,TRBV7-2,TRBD1,CASSKDRGTDTQYF,TGTGCCAGCAGCAAGGACAGGGGAACAGATACGCAGTATTTT
TRBJ2-5,.,TRBV7-2,.,CASSRAGGTIQETQYF,TGTGCCAGCAGCCGAGCGGGCGGGACGATCCAAGAGACCCAGTACTTC
TRBJ2-1,.,TRBV4-3,TRBD2,CASSQDSLGTSGYNEQFF,TGCGCCAGCAGCCAAGATTCCCTCGGGACTAGCGGATACAATGAGCAGTTCTTC
TRBJ1-2,once,TRBV7-2,TRBD1,CASSFAQGAGYGYTF,TGTGCCAGCAGCTTTGCACAGGGGGCGGGCTATGGCTACACCTTC
TRBJ2-1,.,TRBV20-1,TRBD2,CSARGGSGDLNNEQFF,TGCAGTGCTAGAGGGGGTAGCGGGGACTTAAACAATGAGCAGTTCTTC
TRBJ2-3,few,TRBV9,.,CASELDGSPGDTQYF,TGTGCCAGCGAGCTTGACGGGTCCCCCGGGGATACGCAGTATTTT
TRBJ2-1,once,TRBV7-3,TRBD2,CASSLNGLALDEQFF,TGTGCCAGCAGCTTAAATGGACTAGCGCTTGATGAGCAGTTCTTC
TRBJ1-1,few,TRBV11-1,TRBD1,CASSRITGTVNTEAFF,TGTGCCAGCAGTCGAATCACCGGGACAGTGAACACTGAAGCTTTCTTT
TRBJ2-7,once,TRBV20-1,.,CSASLGGLSHYYEQYF,TGCAGTGCCTCACTGGGTGGACTTTCCCATTACTACGAGCAGTACTTC
TRBJ1-6,few,TRBV6-1,.,CASPSQDRNNSPLHF,TGTGCCAGCCCCAGTCAAGACAGGAATAATTCACCCCTCCACTTT
TRBJ2-5,.,TRBV11-3,.,CASSLGTSTADEQYF,TGTGCCAGCAGCTTAGGGACGTCCACGGCTGATGAGCAGTACTTC
TRBJ2-7,few,TRBV7-2,TRBD1,CASSFETGAHDEQYF,TGTGCCAGCAGCTTTGAGACAGGGGCCCATGACGAGCAGTACTTC
TRBJ2-5,few,TRBV9,.,CASSVGGKGSQETQYF,TGTGCCAGCAGCGTAGGGGGGAAGGGGTCCCAAGAGACCCAGTACTTC
TRBJ2-1,few,TRBV29-1,.,CSVVPGLPSYNEQFF,TGCAGCGTGGTGCCGGGACTGCCTAGTTACAATGAGCAGTTCTTC